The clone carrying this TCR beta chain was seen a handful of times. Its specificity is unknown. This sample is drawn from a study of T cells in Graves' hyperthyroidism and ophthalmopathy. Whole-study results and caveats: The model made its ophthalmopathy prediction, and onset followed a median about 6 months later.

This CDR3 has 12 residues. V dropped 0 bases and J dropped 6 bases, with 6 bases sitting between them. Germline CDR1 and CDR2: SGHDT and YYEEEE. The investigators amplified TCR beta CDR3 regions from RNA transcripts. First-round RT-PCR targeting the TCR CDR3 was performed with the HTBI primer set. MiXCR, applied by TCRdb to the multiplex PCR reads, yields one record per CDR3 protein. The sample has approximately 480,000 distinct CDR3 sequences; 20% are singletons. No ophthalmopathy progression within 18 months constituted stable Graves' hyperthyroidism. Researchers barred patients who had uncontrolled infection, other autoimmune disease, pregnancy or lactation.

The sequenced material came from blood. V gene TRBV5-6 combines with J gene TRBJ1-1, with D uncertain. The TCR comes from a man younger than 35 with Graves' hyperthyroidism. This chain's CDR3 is CASSLVSSEAFF. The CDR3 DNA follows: TGTGCCAGCAGCTTGGTAAGTTCTGAAGCTTTCTTT. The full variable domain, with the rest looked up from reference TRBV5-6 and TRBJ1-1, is DAGVTQSPTHLIKTRGQQVTLRCSPKSGHDTVSWYQQALGQGPQFIFQYYEEEERQRGNFPDRFSGHQFPNYSSELNVNALLLGDSALYLCASSLVSSEAFFGQGTRLTVV.